A selection of T cell receptor beta chains follows, all from one sample in a study of T cells after yellow fever vaccination. A single record per CDR3 protein comes from TCRdb applying MiXCR to the 5' RACE reads. The sample includes 250,000 to 350,000 distinct CDR3 sequences, around 4.3% seen only once; the top ten take 19%. This material consisted of PBMCs, taken 15 days after the yellow fever booster vaccination. These receptor sequences come from a man between 18 and 35 years old who received the YFV17D yellow fever vaccine. CDR3s leave out the opening cysteine and the closing phenylalanine or tryptophan.

j_call	v_call	cdr3_aa
TRBJ2-6	TRBV5-1	ASSQGTSGANVLT
TRBJ2-7	TRBV12-3/TRBV12-4	ASRMTGTSYEQY
TRBJ1-3	TRBV5-1	ASSLGGTLDGNTIY
TRBJ2-1	TRBV7-9	ASSTNRAKAYNEQF
TRBJ1-5	TRBV10-3	AISETGVYSNQPQH
TRBJ2-1	TRBV5-1	ASSVLTGFNEQF
TRBJ2-3	TRBV4-1	ASSQSPSGGDTDTQY
TRBJ2-3	TRBV30	AWTSGNTQY
TRBJ1-2	TRBV6-6	ASSYGGPEGYT
TRBJ1-1	TRBV7-6	ASSRMGNLQEARILGTEAF
TRBJ2-1	TRBV29-1	SVEEGTGLRNEQF
TRBJ2-3	TRBV10-3	AISGTAGDTQY
TRBJ1-2	TRBV6-2/TRBV6-3	ASSYTGPYGYT
TRBJ2-2	TRBV7-2	ASSLDHWTGELF
TRBJ1-4	TRBV5-1	ASSSQGTAKKLF
TRBJ1-4	TRBV7-9	ASSLTFTATNEKLF
TRBJ2-1	TRBV7-6	ASSLDPAGGTQQF
TRBJ2-7	TRBV5-1	ASSSTSGGANYEQY
TRBJ1-2	TRBV11-2	ASSLEGSGYGYT
TRBJ2-5	TRBV28	ASHSGGRKTQY
TRBJ1-1	TRBV20-1	SARRGINTEAF
TRBJ1-5	TRBV3-1	ASSQGRVSNQPQH
TRBJ2-3	TRBV7-8	ASSASRGGSTDTQY
TRBJ1-1	TRBV7-6	ASSLARGGGAEAF
TRBJ1-4	TRBV7-8	ASIPGGGRGEKLF
TRBJ1-2	TRBV20-1	SAREILYGYT
TRBJ1-5	TRBV27	ASSPDGSVDQPQH
TRBJ1-5	TRBV4-1	ASSQPGEKPQH
TRBJ1-1	TRBV4-1	ASSQEAGVDTEAF
TRBJ1-1	TRBV25-1	TSSGQVRTEAF
TRBJ2-1	TRBV29-1	SVGRVDRIDEQF
TRBJ1-2	TRBV30	AWRQRTGVRGGYT
TRBJ1-2	TRBV7-9	ASSSTGYYGYT
TRBJ2-1	TRBV7-2	ACTSGQNEQF
TRBJ1-1	TRBV5-1	ASARIERTEAF
TRBJ1-6	TRBV6-6	ASSNNGAGDSPLH
TRBJ1-6	TRBV6-5	ASSYVGGDSPLH
TRBJ2-4	TRBV7-2	ASSLLGAKNIQY
TRBJ2-3	TRBV4-3	ASSFLREDTQY
TRBJ1-3	TRBV9	ASSVKVGSSGNTIY
TRBJ1-1	TRBV5-6	ASSLRTSLTEAF
TRBJ2-7	TRBV6-5	ASRGTASYEQY
TRBJ1-2	TRBV6-5	ASTQGLDGYT
TRBJ2-5	TRBV5-1	ASTGQGFQETQY
TRBJ2-3	TRBV6-4	ASSASSGGTDTQY
TRBJ2-7	TRBV5-1	ASSEFYEQY
TRBJ1-5	TRBV19	ASTMAGVRPQH
TRBJ1-1	TRBV7-3	ASSETVGTEAF
TRBJ1-1	TRBV28	ASSLASTEAF
TRBJ1-1	TRBV12-3/TRBV12-4	ASSPYGREAF
TRBJ2-4	TRBV20-1	SAGGRVGSQRDIQY
TRBJ1-5	TRBV4-3	ASSQEANSNQPQH
TRBJ1-1	TRBV7-9	ASSLTYGAEAF
TRBJ1-2	TRBV27	ASRNRDTPRHGYT
TRBJ2-1	TRBV12-5	ASGSPTREPNEQF
TRBJ1-1	TRBV18	ASSPLSPEGAF
TRBJ1-1	TRBV7-9	AARRDDTEAF
TRBJ2-5	TRBV5-6	ASSLRFGQYQETQY
TRBJ2-5	TRBV7-3	ASSLGPLETQY